These 26 T cell receptor beta chains were all obtained from the same sample, sequenced in a study of blood T cell repertoires in COVID-19. The table came from immunoSEQ multiplex PCR; TCRdb's copy has only in-frame clones and leaves some out. The sample shows hundreds of thousands of clones, over 75% of them seen only once. The sequencing input was PBMCs or T cells enriched from blood (not recorded which). These receptors were obtained from a man aged 18-30 years who had recovered from COVID-19.

This rearrangement joins TRBV27 to TRBJ1-2, with no clear D. The length of the CDR3 is 13 residues. CDR1 and CDR2 from the germline V gene are MNHEY and SMNVEV (reference sequence). V was cut by 6 bases and J by 0 bases, with 8 bases left in between. The CDR3 spells CASSSIANYGYTF. CDR3 sequence (DNA): TGTGCCAGCAGCTCGATAGCTAACTATGGCTACACCTTC.

The chain links TRBV5-4 to TRBJ2-1; 12 bases are shared with TRBD2. V was clipped by 5 bases and J by 6 bases; unmatched bases: 6. Germline CDR1 reads SGHNT; CDR2 reads YYREEE (reference sequence). The CDR3 covers 15 residues. For the CDR3, the DNA is TGTGCCAGCAGTTTCCGACTAGCGGGGGTCAATGAGCAGTTCTTC. It is translated as CASSFRLAGVNEQFF.

The chain joins TRBV5-8 to TRBJ2-3, with 7 bases that match TRBD1. The germline gives CDR1 SGHTS, CDR2 YDEGEE. The CDR3 is 12 amino acids. After removal of 4 bases from V and 6 bases from J, the junction contained 2 bases not matched to a gene. The CDR3 bases are TGTGCCAGCAGCCTCAGGGGGGATACGCAGTATTTT. Translating it yields CASSLRGDTQYF.

The rearrangement links TRBV3-1 (or the pseudogene TRBV3-2) to TRBJ1-6, with 11 bases lining up with TRBD1. The CDR3 covers 15 residues. V gave up 1 base and J gave up 9 bases; unmatched junction bases: 2. CDR1 is LGHDT and CDR2 is YNNKEL in the germline V gene (reference sequence). CDR3 amino acids: CASSQGGTGGSPLHF. The DNA for the CDR3 is TGTGCCAGCAGCCAAGGGGGGACAGGGGGTTCACCCCTCCACTTT.

This clone was observed once. This chain uses TRBV4-1 with TRBJ1-3; D not resolved. With 5 bases removed from V and 2 bases from J, the gap between germline ends came to 13 bases. The CDR3 extends over 15 amino acids. Germline CDR1 reads MGHRA; CDR2 reads YSYEKL. The CDR3 DNA sequence: TGCGCCAGCAGCACTGTGGGAGTTGCTGGAAACACCATATATTTT. Translation gives CASSTVGVAGNTIYF.

The rearrangement links TRBV7-2 to TRBJ1-2; 7 bases align to TRBD1. The J segment lost 1 base and the V segment lost 2 bases, leaving 7 bases of the junction unmatched. The CDR3 length is 16 residues. Germline V CDR1 and CDR2: SGHTA, FQGNSA. The CDR3 spells CASSLPTGSVNYGYTF. CDR3 DNA: TGTGCCAGCAGCTTACCGACAGGGTCGGTTAACTATGGCTACACCTTC.

J is TRBJ1-3 and V is TRBV4-2; D gene uncertain. Germline V gives CDR1 LGHNA, CDR2 YNFKEQ. CDR3 length: 16 residues. V was shortened by 1 base and J by 0 bases, with 10 bases between the two germline ends. This CDR3 is CASSQARPGSGNTIYF. In DNA form, the CDR3 reads TGTGCCAGCAGCCAAGCGCGCCCAGGCTCTGGAAACACCATATATTTT.

V usage is TRBV5-1 and J usage is TRBJ1-1; D call uncertain. This CDR3 spans 14 amino acids. The V gene lost 0 bases and the J gene lost 0 bases, with 6 bases spanning the gap. Per the germline V gene, CDR1 is SGHRS and CDR2 is YFSETQ. The CDR3 here is CASSLEQMNTEAFF. DNA for the CDR3: TGCGCCAGCAGCTTGGAACAGATGAACACTGAAGCTTTCTTT.

This clone has just one count. In nucleotides, the CDR3 is TGTGCCAGCAGCCAAAACTTCAACTATGGCTACACCTTC. It encodes CASSQNFNYGYTF. The chain joins TRBV11-3 to TRBJ1-2; D remains unclear. Germline loops: CDR1 SGHNT, CDR2 YENEEA. Trimming cost V 5 bases and J 2 bases, with 9 bases left between them. This CDR3 contains 13 residues.

The chain recombines TRBV5-4 with TRBJ1-1; D possibly corresponds to TRBD1 (5 bases). Per germline, CDR1 SGHNT and CDR2 YYREEE (reference sequence). Between the trimmed V and J ends, which lost 1 base and 2 bases, there was a span of 9 bases. The CDR3 is made up of 14 amino acids. The CDR3 spells CASSLKTANTEAFF. The CDR3 DNA sequence: TGTGCCAGCAGCTTGAAGACAGCTAACACTGAAGCTTTCTTT.

This clone was observed once. The rearrangement uses TRBV12-3 or TRBV12-4 and TRBJ1-2, with D possibly being TRBD1 (5 bases). The CDR3 is 13 amino acids. V lost 5 bases, J lost 2 bases, and 9 bases lay in between. In nucleotides, the CDR3 is TGTGCCAGCAGTAAGGACATAAACTATGGCTACACCTTC. Protein product: CASSKDINYGYTF.

V is TRBV27 and J is TRBJ1-6, with a possible D match to TRBD1 (6 bases). This CDR3 comprises 14 residues. Trimming shortened V by 4 bases and J by 7 bases, and 11 bases separated the two germline ends. CDR1 MNHEY and CDR2 SMNVEV come from the germline V gene (reference sequence). CDR3 bases: TGTGCCAGCAGTTACAGGGCTTGGAATTCACCCCTCCACTTT. It codes for CASSYRAWNSPLHF.

This clone was detected a few times. The V call is TRBV24-1, the J call TRBJ2-2; 10 bases align to TRBD1. The CDR3 consists of 18 residues. CDR1 is KGHDR, CDR2 SFDVKD, per germline. With 2 bases clipped from V and 1 base from J, the junction kept 6 bases outside the gene matches. In nucleotides, the CDR3 is TGTGCCACCAGTGATTACCCCGGACAGGGGGAGAACACCGGGGAGCTGTTTTTT. This encodes CATSDYPGQGENTGELFF.

This clone was seen just once. This chain uses TRBV9 with TRBJ2-7; 7 nucleotides align to TRBD1. Germline CDR1 reads SGDLS; CDR2 reads YYNGEE. CDR3 length equals 17 residues. V shed 4 bases and J 1 base; nucleotides not matched to a gene: 14. This CDR3 reads CASSPQFSGGWSYEQYF. The CDR3 DNA is TGTGCCAGCAGCCCACAGTTTTCAGGGGGATGGTCCTACGAGCAGTACTTC.

This chain uses TRBV7-8 with TRBJ2-1; 11 bases align to TRBD2. The V and J ends lost 2 bases and 8 bases, in that order; junction bases with no gene match: 14. This CDR3 is built from 18 residues. CDR1 is SGHVS, CDR2 FQNEAQ, per germline. The CDR3 bases are TGTGCCAGCAGCTTACTTTCGGTTAGCGGGGGGGCCATGGATGAGCAGTTCTTC. The encoded protein is CASSLLSVSGGAMDEQFF.

The V and J genes are TRBV28 and TRBJ2-7; perhaps TRBD2 as D (6 bases). This CDR3 comprises 13 residues. Trimming left V 8 bases short and J 0 bases short, with 11 bases between. Per the germline V gene, CDR1 is MDHEN and CDR2 is SYDVKM. In nucleotides, the CDR3 is TGTGCCAGCCATTGGAGGGGCTCCTACGAGCAGTACTTC. It specifies CASHWRGSYEQYF.

To note about this clone: Other DNA sequences in the same sample also yield this CDR3. V gene TRBV5-1 combines with J gene TRBJ1-1; D is ambiguous. This CDR3 is built from 13 residues. Trimming took off 0 bases at V and 4 bases at J, with 7 bases between the two ends. Germline CDR1 and CDR2: SGHRS and YFSETQ. The CDR3 DNA sequence: TGCGCCAGCAGCTTGGAGGGAGGCACTGAAGCTTTCTTT. This gives the protein CASSLEGGTEAFF.

The V gene is TRBV2, the J gene TRBJ2-5, with D maybe TRBD2 (6 bases). CDR1 is SNHLY and CDR2 is FYNNEI in the germline V gene. The CDR3 runs 21 residues. The V end lost 1 base, the J end lost 2 bases, and 29 bases lay between the germline ends. The CDR3 DNA reads TGTGCCAGCAGTGAAGGGGACCGGACCCGAGGGATAATGGGGGGACAAGAGACCCAGTACTTC. This translates into CASSEGDRTRGIMGGQETQYF.

V gene TRBV9 combines with J gene TRBJ1-2; a weak D match, TRBD1 (5 bases). Germline V gene sequence: CDR1 SGDLS, CDR2 YYNGEE. The CDR3 runs to 13 residues. V lost 3 bases, J lost 4 bases, and 10 bases lay in between. DNA for the CDR3: TGTGCCAGCAGCGGCCCGGGGGGCTATGGCTACACCTTC. Protein: CASSGPGGYGYTF.

As to this clone: Other DNA variants within this sample encode the same CDR3. The chain carries TRBV30 and TRBJ2-7, with TRBD1 as a possible D gene (6 bases). V was trimmed by 0 bases and J by 4 bases, leaving 7 bases between them. Germline lookup yields CDR1 GTSNPN and CDR2 SVGIG (reference sequence). The CDR3 sequence is 12 residues long. The CDR3 loop is CAWSVGAYEQYF. The CDR3 DNA sequence: TGTGCCTGGAGTGTGGGGGCTTACGAGCAGTACTTC.

Concerning this clone itself: In the same sample, other DNA sequences code for this CDR3. This chain links TRBV28 with TRBJ2-1; D ambiguous. V was clipped by 2 bases and J by 0 bases, with 5 bases between them. The CDR3 is 14 amino acids. The germline CDR1 and CDR2 sequences are MDHEN and SYDVKM. DNA of the CDR3: TGTGCCAGCAGTTTAACGGGCTCCTACAATGAGCAGTTCTTC. Amino acid sequence: CASSLTGSYNEQFF. Looking up the rest from reference TRBV28 and TRBJ2-1 gives the full variable domain: DVKVTQSSRYLVKRTGEKVFLECVQDMDHENMFWYRQDPGLGLRLIYFSYDVKMKEKGDIPEGYSVSREKKERFSLILESASTNQTSMYLCASSLTGSYNEQFFGPGTRLTVL.

The chain is built from TRBV5-5 and TRBJ1-1; the match to TRBD1 covers 8 bases. V trimming: 4 bases; J trimming: 5 bases; junction bases outside the gene matches: 7. The CDR3 contains 14 residues. Looked up from germline, CDR1 is SGHKS and CDR2 is YYEKEE (reference sequence). The CDR3 bases are TGTGCCAGCAGCCCACGGACAGGGCAGACTGAAGCTTTCTTT. It codes for CASSPRTGQTEAFF.

V and J are TRBV24-1 and TRBJ2-1, with 9 bases matching TRBD2. V lost 0 bases, J lost 6 bases, and 8 bases stayed unmatched. This CDR3 comprises 17 residues. From germline, CDR1 is KGHDR and CDR2 SFDVKD. CDR3 DNA: TGTGCCACCAGTGATTTGGCAGCTAGCGGGAAATTCAATGAGCAGTTCTTC. Amino acid sequence: CATSDLAASGKFNEQFF.

The rearrangement links TRBV3-1 (or the pseudogene TRBV3-2) to TRBJ2-1; weak D call: TRBD1 (5 bases). V was clipped by 1 base and J by 4 bases, with 14 bases between them. Germline V lookup: CDR1 LGHDT, CDR2 YNNKEL (reference sequence). The CDR3 covers 16 residues. This CDR3 is CASSQVKDTLYNEQFF. The CDR3 DNA is TGTGCCAGCAGCCAAGTAAAGGACACCCTTTACAATGAGCAGTTCTTC.

This chain connects TRBV15 to TRBJ2-2, with 8 bases aligning to TRBD1. From germline, CDR1 is LNHNV and CDR2 YYDKDF (reference sequence). V trimming: 5 bases; J trimming: 2 bases; junction bases outside the gene matches: 10. The CDR3 runs 17 residues. The CDR3 spells CATSSTYDRGNTGELFF. In DNA form, the CDR3 reads TGTGCCACCAGCTCCACGTATGACAGGGGTAACACCGGGGAGCTGTTTTTT.

The chain recombines TRBV7-6 with TRBJ2-3; 9 nucleotides align to TRBD2. Trimming at V came to 2 bases and at J to 6 bases, leaving 9 bases not matched to a gene. CDR1 is SGHVS and CDR2 is FNYEAQ in the germline V gene. The CDR3 runs to 16 residues. The CDR3 DNA follows: TGTGCCAGCAGCTTATCTAGGGCGGGAGGGCCGGATACGCAGTATTTT. Encoded protein: CASSLSRAGGPDTQYF.